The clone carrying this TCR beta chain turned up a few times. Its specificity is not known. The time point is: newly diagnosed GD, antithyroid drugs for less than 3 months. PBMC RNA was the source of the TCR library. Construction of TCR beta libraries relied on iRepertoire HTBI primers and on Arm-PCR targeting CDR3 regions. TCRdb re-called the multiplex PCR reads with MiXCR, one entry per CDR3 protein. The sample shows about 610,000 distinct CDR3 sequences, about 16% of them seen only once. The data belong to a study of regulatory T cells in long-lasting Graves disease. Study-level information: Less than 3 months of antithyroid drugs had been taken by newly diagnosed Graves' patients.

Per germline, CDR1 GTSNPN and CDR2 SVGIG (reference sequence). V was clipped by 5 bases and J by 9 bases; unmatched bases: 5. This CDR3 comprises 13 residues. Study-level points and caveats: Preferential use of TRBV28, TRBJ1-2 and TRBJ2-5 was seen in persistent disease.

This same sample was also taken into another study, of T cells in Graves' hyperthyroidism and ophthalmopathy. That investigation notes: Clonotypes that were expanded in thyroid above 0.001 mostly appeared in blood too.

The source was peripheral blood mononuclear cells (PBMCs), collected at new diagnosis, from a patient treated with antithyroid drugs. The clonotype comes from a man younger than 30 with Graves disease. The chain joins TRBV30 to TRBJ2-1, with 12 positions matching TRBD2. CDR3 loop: CAWDKLAGGEQFF. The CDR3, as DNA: TGTGCCTGGGATAAACTAGCGGGAGGTGAGCAGTTCTTC.